One and the same sample provided the 32 T cell receptor beta chains below, sequenced in a study of blood T cell repertoires in COVID-19. Using immunoSEQ multiplex PCR, the repertoire was profiled, and TCRdb retains in-frame clones only, with some absent. The data show under 250,000 clones, 82% seen once. The sample taken for sequencing was peripheral blood. The receptor set was obtained from a woman in her seventies with COVID-19, enrolled during active disease.

This clone was counted once. The chain links TRBV20-1 to TRBJ2-1; no definite D call. The CDR3 has 11 residues. In germline, CDR1 is DFQATT, CDR2 SNEGSKA (reference sequence). V lost 5 bases and J 7 bases, leaving 9 bases between the germline ends. CDR3 bases: TGCAGTGCTTACTTGTGGAATGAGCAGTTCTTC. Translation: CSAYLWNEQFF.

This chain connects TRBV10-3 to TRBJ2-7, with 13 bases matching TRBD2. The CDR3 runs to 23 residues. Germline lookup yields CDR1 ENHRY and CDR2 SYGVKD. Germline trimming cut 3 bases from V and 3 bases from J; bases unmatched to any gene: 26. Written as DNA, the CDR3 is TGTGCCATCAGTGAACCTTACAGGGGCCCCCAAACTAGCGGGAGGGCCATTCTCTACGAGCAGTACTTC. Its translation: CAISEPYRGPQTSGRAILYEQYF.

J is TRBJ2-2 and V is TRBV24-1; 7 bases line up with TRBD1. J lost 6 bases, V lost 2 bases, and 2 bases had no gene match. The CDR3 consists of 14 residues. Germline lookup yields CDR1 KGHDR and CDR2 SFDVKD. CDR3: CATSDYTGAGELFF. The CDR3 nucleotides read TGTGCCACCAGTGATTATACAGGGGCCGGGGAGCTGTTTTTT.

The chain joins TRBV19 to TRBJ1-2; D is perhaps TRBD1 (5 bases). Germline CDR1 LNHDA, CDR2 SQIVND (reference sequence). There are 16 residues in the CDR3. Trimming took off 6 bases at V and 7 bases at J, with 24 bases between the two ends. The DNA for the CDR3 is TGTGCCAGTAGCCCGAACCCCCGGTGGCAGGGAGGTGGCTACACCTTC. It is translated as CASSPNPRWQGGGYTF.

The J gene is TRBJ2-3, the V gene TRBV28, with 11 bases matching TRBD1. This CDR3 has 17 amino acids. Trimming removed 6 bases from V and 4 bases from J; junction bases left unmatched: 12. Germline V gene lookup returns CDR1 MDHEN and CDR2 SYDVKM. CDR3 loop: CASSDTSGQGAADTQYF. The CDR3 region has the DNA TGTGCCAGCAGCGACACATCTGGACAGGGGGCCGCAGATACGCAGTATTTT.

The CDR3 nucleotides are TGTGCCAGCAGCTTAGAGAGTGGAGTCGCCGGGGAGCTGTTTTTT. Encoded protein: CASSLESGVAGELFF. The chain joins TRBV7-2 to TRBJ2-2; D is unclear. Germline values: CDR1 SGHTA, CDR2 FQGNSA. The ends were cut back, 1 base at V and 6 bases at J, with 12 bases in the middle. The CDR3 runs 15 residues.

This clone turned up a few times. The chain is built from TRBV6-5 and TRBJ2-7, with 7 positions matching TRBD1. Trimming removed 10 bases from V and 3 bases from J; junction bases left unmatched: 6. CDR1 is MNHEY, CDR2 SVGAGI, per germline. The CDR3 has 12 residues. CDR3 bases: TGTGCCACCCGACAGGGATACTACGAGCAGTACTTC. It is translated as CATRQGYYEQYF.

The gene calls are TRBV28 and TRBJ2-7; 9 bases match TRBD1. The CDR3 consists of 14 residues. Trimming removed 6 bases from V and 5 bases from J; junction bases left unmatched: 8. CDR1 is MDHEN, CDR2 SYDVKM, per germline. CDR3 sequence reads: CASSNTGGGNEQYF. CDR3 bases: TGTGCCAGCAGCAATACAGGGGGCGGTAACGAGCAGTACTTC.

This chain joins TRBV19 and TRBJ1-5, with 7 bases that match TRBD1. From germline, CDR1 is LNHDA and CDR2 SQIVND (reference sequence). With V trimmed by 6 bases and J by 3 bases, 11 bases remained unmatched. This CDR3 has 16 amino acids. Here the CDR3 reads CASRAADRTFNQPQHF. CDR3 bases: TGTGCCAGTAGGGCTGCGGACAGGACTTTCAATCAGCCCCAGCATTTT.

V usage is TRBV10-3 and J usage is TRBJ2-7; perhaps TRBD1 as D (5 bases). Deletions cut 1 base from V and 7 bases from J, with 11 bases between. Germline V gives CDR1 ENHRY, CDR2 SYGVKD. The CDR3 extends over 13 amino acids. The CDR3 DNA is TGTGCCATCAGTGAGTTCAGGGTGAGGGAGCAGTACTTC. Translating it yields CAISEFRVREQYF.

CDR3 amino acids: CASSTQGRGYTF. The CDR3 DNA reads as TGTGCCAGCTCCACCCAGGGTAGGGGCTACACCTTC. This chain connects TRBV28 to TRBJ1-2, with D maybe TRBD1 (5 bases). This CDR3 comprises 12 residues. Trimming took 8 bases from V and 8 from J, leaving 15 bases between them. The germline V gene encodes CDR1 MDHEN and CDR2 SYDVKM.

CDR3 DNA sequence: TGTGCCAGCAGTCCCTCTAGCGGGAGGCAATACGCTGAGCAGTTCTTC. As protein: CASSPSSGRQYAEQFF. V is TRBV28 and J is TRBJ2-1, with 11 bases aligning to TRBD2. The CDR3 has 16 amino acids. Looked up from germline, CDR1 is MDHEN and CDR2 is SYDVKM. The V gene end was trimmed by 5 bases and the J gene end by 9 bases; junction bases not matched to a gene: 12.

V gene TRBV6-5 combines with J gene TRBJ1-5, with a possible D match to TRBD1 (5 bases). Germline CDR1 MNHEY, CDR2 SVGAGI. The CDR3 spans 15 residues. Trimming stripped 6 bases from V and 2 bases from J, with 14 bases between. This CDR3 reads CASRDQGGGNQPQHF. CDR3 DNA sequence: TGTGCCAGCAGGGATCAGGGAGGTGGCAATCAGCCCCAGCATTTT.

The gene calls are TRBV24-1 and TRBJ2-6, with a weak D call TRBD1 (6 bases). The CDR3 runs to 18 residues. The germline V and J ends were trimmed by 6 bases and 1 base, with 18 bases remaining between them. From germline, CDR1 is KGHDR and CDR2 SFDVKD. The CDR3 loop reads CATSPRGRSVSGANVLTF. CDR3 nucleotides: TGTGCCACCAGTCCGAGGGGGAGATCGGTTTCTGGGGCCAACGTCCTGACTTTC.

The V and J genes are TRBV7-2 and TRBJ1-6; 7 nucleotides align to TRBD1. This CDR3 has 13 residues. Trimming removed 1 base from V and 19 bases from J; junction bases left unmatched: 10. Germline CDR1 reads SGHTA; CDR2 reads FQGNSA. This CDR3 is CASSLERWDSLHF. The CDR3 bases are TGTGCCAGCAGCTTAGAACGGTGGGACAGTTTACACTTT.

As regards this clone: Given the absence of the conserved phenylalanine or tryptophan at the CDR3 end, a read error is likely. The DNA is left out, because the CDR3 cannot be placed on it with certainty; the CDR3 is given as TCRdb lists it. CDR3 amino acids: CASRTAGTACEI. This chain joins TRBV28 and TRBJ1-5; TRBD1 was called by the table and not checked on the DNA. Germline lookup yields CDR1 MDHEN and CDR2 SYDVKM. The CDR3 is 12 amino acids long, termini counted.

V gene TRBV5-4 combines with J gene TRBJ2-7; 8 positions agree with TRBD2. Germline V gene sequence: CDR1 SGHNT, CDR2 YYREEE (reference sequence). The V and J ends lost 4 bases and 2 bases, in that order; junction bases with no gene match: 11. CDR3 length equals 16 residues. CDR3 amino acids: CASSPSGGTRPYEQYF. The CDR3 DNA follows: TGTGCCAGCAGCCCCTCTGGGGGGACTAGGCCCTACGAGCAGTACTTC.

The chain employs TRBV18 and TRBJ2-7; a possible D gene is TRBD1 (6 bases). V was cut by 2 bases and J by 3 bases, with 14 bases left in between. Germline CDR1 and CDR2: KGHSH and LQKENI. This CDR3 has 15 amino acids. The CDR3 protein is CASSPNQDSVYEQYF. The CDR3 DNA reads as TGTGCCAGCTCACCAAACCAGGACAGCGTCTACGAGCAGTACTTC.

The CDR3 reads CASSLGIGTTSGANVLTF. The CDR3 coding sequence is TGTGCCAGCAGCTTAGGAATAGGGACAACCTCTGGGGCCAACGTCCTGACTTTC. The V call is TRBV7-2, the J call TRBJ2-6, with D tentatively TRBD1 (6 bases). V was clipped by 1 base and J by 0 bases, with 13 bases between them. The length of the CDR3 is 18 residues. CDR1 SGHTA and CDR2 FQGNSA come from the germline V gene.

V and J are TRBV4-1 and TRBJ2-1; 8 nucleotides line up with TRBD2. V lost 0 bases and J lost 9; bases outside the gene matches: 7. The CDR3 consists of 15 residues. The V gene's germline CDR1 is MGHRA and CDR2 YSYEKL. Here the CDR3 reads CASSQESPGGSEQFF. The CDR3, as DNA: TGCGCCAGCAGCCAAGAATCACCGGGGGGGTCTGAGCAGTTCTTC.

V is TRBV29-1 and J is TRBJ1-1; the D is unclear. The CDR3 covers 13 residues. The germline V gene has CDR1 SQVTM and CDR2 ANQGSEA. The germline V and J ends were trimmed by 3 bases and 5 bases, with 13 bases remaining between them. This chain's CDR3 is CSVEASGWTEAFF. The CDR3 bases are TGCAGCGTTGAGGCCTCAGGATGGACTGAAGCTTTCTTT.

This chain links TRBV27 with TRBJ2-1; 8 nucleotides agree with TRBD1. J lost 9 bases, V lost 5 bases, and 9 bases had no gene match. The germline V gene encodes CDR1 MNHEY and CDR2 SMNVEV (reference sequence). CDR3 size: 14 residues. Here the CDR3 reads CASSPGGLIGEQFF. The DNA of the CDR3 is TGTGCCAGCAGTCCAGGGGGCCTCATAGGTGAGCAGTTCTTC.

V is TRBV4-1 and J is TRBJ2-5; 11 bases align to TRBD2. This CDR3 is 17 amino acids long. Germline lookup yields CDR1 MGHRA and CDR2 YSYEKL. V lost 2 bases, J lost 5 bases, and 10 bases stayed unmatched. In nucleotides, the CDR3 is TGCGCCAGCAGCCAACCTACCTTAGCGGGAGGGAGGGAGACCCAGTACTTC. Translated: CASSQPTLAGGRETQYF.

This chain connects TRBV29-1 to TRBJ2-3, with 10 bases fitting TRBD1. The CDR3 runs to 13 residues. With V trimmed by 7 bases and J by 3 bases, 4 bases remained unmatched. Germline assignment: CDR1 SQVTM and CDR2 ANQGSEA. CDR3 DNA sequence: TGCAGCGCTAGACAGGGGGCAACAGATACGCAGTATTTT. This sequence encodes CSARQGATDTQYF.

The chain couples TRBV19 to TRBJ2-7, with 8 bases identical to TRBD1. Trimming cost V 2 bases and J 2 bases; bases outside gene matches: 5. Germline V lookup: CDR1 LNHDA, CDR2 SQIVND (reference sequence). There are 15 residues in the CDR3. CDR3: CASSIYDRGPYEQYF. The CDR3 DNA reads TGTGCCAGTAGTATATACGACAGGGGACCCTACGAGCAGTACTTC.

The rearrangement joins TRBV19 to TRBJ2-1; 10 bases agree with TRBD2. CDR1 is LNHDA, CDR2 SQIVND, per germline (reference sequence). The CDR3 has 15 amino acids. V shed 2 bases and J 9 bases; nucleotides not matched to a gene: 7. The CDR3 DNA sequence: TGTGCCAGTAGTATAAAAGCGGGAGGGATCGGTGAGCAGTTCTTC. Amino acid sequence: CASSIKAGGIGEQFF.

This clone was found a few times. The chain joins TRBV19 to TRBJ1-2; the D is unclear. V was pared by 1 base and J by 3 bases, with 6 bases between. Germline V gives CDR1 LNHDA, CDR2 SQIVND (reference sequence). There are 13 residues in the CDR3. CDR3 bases: TGTGCCAGTAGTATAGCGCAGGACTATGGCTACACCTTC. It codes for CASSIAQDYGYTF.

This chain uses TRBV29-1 with TRBJ1-1, with a possible D match to TRBD1 (6 bases). Germline lookup yields CDR1 SQVTM and CDR2 ANQGSEA. V lost 1 base to trimming and J lost 5 bases, with 14 bases between them. CDR3 length: 14 amino acids. CDR3 region: CSVEVQGRKTEAFF. CDR3 DNA sequence: TGCAGCGTTGAAGTACAGGGAAGGAAAACTGAAGCTTTCTTT. Full variable domain (outside the CDR3, taken from reference TRBV29-1 and TRBJ1-1): SAVISQKPSRDICQRGTSLTIQCQVDSQVTMMFWYRQQPGQSLTLIATANQGSEATYESGFVIDKFPISRPNLTFSTLTVSNMSPEDSSIYLCSVEVQGRKTEAFFGQGTRLTVV.

The chain combines TRBV7-2 with TRBJ2-2; TRBD1 matches 10 bases. The CDR3 length is 17 residues. V shed 2 bases, J shed 4 bases, and the junction held 7 bases outside the gene matches. In germline, CDR1 is SGHTA, CDR2 FQGNSA. CDR3 sequence (DNA): TGTGCCAGCAGCTTAACCGGACAGGGGGTACCCACCGGGGAGCTGTTTTTT. Its protein product is CASSLTGQGVPTGELFF.

This chain connects TRBV6-2 or TRBV6-3 to TRBJ2-3, with 9 bases fitting TRBD1. The CDR3 extends over 15 amino acids. V lost 2 bases to trimming and J lost 2 bases; unmatched junction nucleotides: 2. Germline lookup yields CDR1 MNHEY and CDR2 SVGEGT. CDR3 sequence reads: CASSYGDRVTDTQYF. DNA for the CDR3: TGTGCCAGCAGTTACGGGGACAGGGTCACAGATACGCAGTATTTT.

The chain is built from TRBV6-2 or TRBV6-3 and TRBJ1-3; a weak D match, TRBD1 (6 bases). This CDR3 comprises 15 residues. V was cut by 1 base and J by 4 bases, with 11 bases left in between. Germline-derived CDR1 and CDR2 are MNHEY and SVGEGT. The CDR3, as DNA: TGTGCCAGCAGTTACTACAGGGACCGGGGAAACACCATATATTTT. Its protein is CASSYYRDRGNTIYF.

This chain connects TRBV6-1 to TRBJ2-7, with 7 bases lining up with TRBD1. CDR1 is MNHNS and CDR2 is SASEGT in the germline V gene. The CDR3 spans 14 residues. The junction had 5 bases not matched to a gene; V was cut back by 4 bases and J by 2 bases. The CDR3 DNA reads TGTGCCAGCAGTGGCCGGGACAGTACCTACGAGCAGTACTTC. It specifies CASSGRDSTYEQYF.